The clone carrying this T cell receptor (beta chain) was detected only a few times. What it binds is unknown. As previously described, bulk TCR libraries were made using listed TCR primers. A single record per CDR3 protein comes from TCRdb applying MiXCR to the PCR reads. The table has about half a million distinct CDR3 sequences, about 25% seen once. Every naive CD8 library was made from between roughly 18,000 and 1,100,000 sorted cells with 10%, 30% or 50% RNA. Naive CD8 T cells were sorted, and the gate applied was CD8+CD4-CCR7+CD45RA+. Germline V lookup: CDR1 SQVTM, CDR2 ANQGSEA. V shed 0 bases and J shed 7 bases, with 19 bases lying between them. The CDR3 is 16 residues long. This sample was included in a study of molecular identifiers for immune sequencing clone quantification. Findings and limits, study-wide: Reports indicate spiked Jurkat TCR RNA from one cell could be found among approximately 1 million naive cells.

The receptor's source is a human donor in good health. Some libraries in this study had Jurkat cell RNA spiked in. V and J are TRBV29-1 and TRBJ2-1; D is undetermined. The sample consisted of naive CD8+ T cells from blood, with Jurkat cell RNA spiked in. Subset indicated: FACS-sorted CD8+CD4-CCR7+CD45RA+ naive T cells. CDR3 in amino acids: CSVEEPGGPNGNEQFF. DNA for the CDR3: TGCAGCGTTGAAGAGCCGGGCGGCCCAAACGGGAATGAGCAGTTCTTC.